The TCR beta chain under discussion was sequenced for a study of OX40 agonist ivuxolimab in advanced cancers. Background on the whole study: The costimulatory receptor OX40 (CD134) was targeted by ivuxolimab, a fully human IgG2 agonistic monoclonal antibody. Of the approximately 50 dose-escalation patients, hepatocellular carcinoma was present in 19, melanoma in some 15, renal cell carcinoma in 9 and head and neck cancer in 9. Peripheral TCRbeta sequencing aimed to test whether ivuxolimab altered TCR sequence diversity and caused clonal T-cell expansion. Intravenous ivuxolimab was administered to patients every 2 weeks at six dose levels: 0.01, 0.1, 0.3, 1.5, 3 and 10 mg/kg. Three dose-escalation patients achieved partial responses, one with hepatocellular carcinoma and two with cutaneous melanoma. The paper reports the monotherapy dose-escalation portion (N of about 54 patients) of the phase I ivuxolimab trial. In the dose-escalation cohort, 65% to 90% of patients were male, and the mean age was roughly 60 years, with a range of roughly 23 to 85. Patients were allowed to have had prior anti-PD-1, anti-PD-L1 or anti-CTLA-4 therapy, and roughly 40% of the dose-escalation patients had been treated with checkpoint inhibitors.

The trial excluded patients who had a history of autoimmune disease or were on systemic immunosuppression. Peripheral blood for TCR sequencing was collected from all dose cohorts at baseline, on cycle 4 day 1, and on cycle 7 day 1. The samples were taken from a phase I, first-in-human, multicenter, open-label dose-escalation trial of ivuxolimab. Adults with locally advanced or metastatic melanoma, renal cell carcinoma, hepatocellular carcinoma or head and neck squamous cell carcinoma were enrolled in the trial. CD4+ and CD8+ T cells were sorted separately from peripheral blood before TCR sequencing. To sequence the TCRbeta CDR3 region, genomic DNA was isolated from the sorted cells. The immunoSEQ Assay was used to sequence the TCRbeta CDR3 regions. As stored in TCRdb, this immuneACCESS dataset retains in-frame rearrangements with V and J assigned. A fraction of the clones does not appear; measured against another copy, unresolved V genes explain less than half of the discrepancy, and the remainder lacks a known reason. Counted in this sample were about 30,000 clones; around 85% of them appeared once. The top ten clonotypes cover 28% of the sample.

Reading the germline V gene gives CDR1 KGHSH and CDR2 LQKENI. Taken from cysteine to phenylalanine, the CDR3 has 14 residues. Only the CDR3 region is kept as DNA, spanning 42 bases read in frame from base 1. V drops 2 bases and J drops 5 bases, leaving 9 bases in between. What the work shows at the level of the full study, not this receptor alone: Low levels of normalized T-cell clonal expansion were also seen in some patients who did not respond. After ivuxolimab, CD8+ T cells had more expanded clones than CD4+ T cells on average. The antigen specificity of the peripheral T cells that underwent clonal expansion was not determined. Clonal expansion of both CD4+ and CD8+ blood T cells was observed from baseline to week 6 at doses 0.1 to 3.0 mg/kg. In partial responders in the 0.1-3.0 mg/kg groups, normalized peripheral clonal expansion was found to be among the lowest, especially among CD8+ T cells.

A remark on this clone: What this receptor recognizes is not known. Base quality data are lacking; no much larger clone is found one base away.

The receptor's source is an adult with an advanced solid tumor such as melanoma, head and neck, liver or kidney cancer. Recombination linked TRBV18 to TRBJ2-2; TRBD1 is perhaps the D gene, given 6 matching bases. Sequenced here: CD4+ or CD8+ T cells sorted from blood, sampled in a trial of the OX40 agonist ivuxolimab. The CDR3: CASSPRQETGELFF. The nucleotides read TGTGCCAGCTCACCAAGACAGGAGACCGGGGAGCTGTTTTTT.